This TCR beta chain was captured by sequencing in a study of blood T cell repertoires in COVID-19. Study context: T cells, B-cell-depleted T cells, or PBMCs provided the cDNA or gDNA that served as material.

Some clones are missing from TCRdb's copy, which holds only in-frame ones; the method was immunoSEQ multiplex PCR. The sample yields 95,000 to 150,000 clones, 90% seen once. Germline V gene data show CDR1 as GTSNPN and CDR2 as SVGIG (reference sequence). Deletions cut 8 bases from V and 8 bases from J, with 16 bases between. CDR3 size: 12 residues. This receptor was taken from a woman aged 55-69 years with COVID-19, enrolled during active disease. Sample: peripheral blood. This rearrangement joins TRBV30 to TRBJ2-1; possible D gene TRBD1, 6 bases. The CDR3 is CAVQTGIDEQFF. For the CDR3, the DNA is TGTGCCGTCCAAACAGGGATAGATGAGCAGTTCTTC. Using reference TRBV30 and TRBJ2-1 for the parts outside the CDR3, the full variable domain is SQTIHQWPATLVQPVGSPLSLECTVEGTSNPNLYWYRQAAGRGLQLLFYSVGIGQISSEVPQNLSASRPQDRQFILSSKKLLLSDSGFYLCAVQTGIDEQFFGPGTRLTVL.